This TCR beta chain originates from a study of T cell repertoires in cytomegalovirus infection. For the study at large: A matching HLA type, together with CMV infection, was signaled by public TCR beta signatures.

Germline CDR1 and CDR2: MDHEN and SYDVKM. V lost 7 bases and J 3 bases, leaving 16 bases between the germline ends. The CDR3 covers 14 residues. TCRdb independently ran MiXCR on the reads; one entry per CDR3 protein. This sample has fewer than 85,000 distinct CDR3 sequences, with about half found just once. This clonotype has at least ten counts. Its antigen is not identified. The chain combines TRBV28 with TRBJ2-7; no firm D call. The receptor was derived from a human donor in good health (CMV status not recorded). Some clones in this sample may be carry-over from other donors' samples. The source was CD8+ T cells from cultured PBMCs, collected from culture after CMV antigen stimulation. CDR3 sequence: CASTPAHPDYEQYF. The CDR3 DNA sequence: TGTGCCAGCACTCCCGCCCACCCAGACTACGAGCAGTACTTC. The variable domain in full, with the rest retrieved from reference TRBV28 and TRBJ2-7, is DVKVTQSSRYLVKRTGEKVFLECVQDMDHENMFWYRQDPGLGLRLIYFSYDVKMKEKGDIPEGYSVSREKKERFSLILESASTNQTSMYLCASTPAHPDYEQYFGPGTRLTVT.